This T cell receptor beta chain was identified during a study of spatial heterogeneity in lung cancer (dated by TCRdb to between 2018 and 2020). Background for the entire study: Beta-chain transcripts were consistently detected in greater numbers than alpha-chain transcripts, which likely reflected higher beta-chain transcript abundance. The study linked features of the TCR repertoire to counts of nonsynonymous mutations, which were determined by whole-exome sequencing of tumor tissue. TCR alpha and beta repertoires were quantitatively compared across multiple tumor regions, matched nontumor lung and blood in non-small cell lung cancer. In the raw uncorrected reads, each unique combination of TCR and UMI appeared more than ten times on average. Both alpha and beta chains were TCR-sequenced in samples taken at surgery, namely 220 tumor regions, around 64 matched nontumor lung samples and around 53 PBMC samples.

General findings and caveats noted by the study authors: Ubiquitous expanded tumor TCRs were found in blood more often at tumor resection than at routine follow-up. Additional single-cell paired TCR alpha and beta sequencing was considered necessary to confirm, at a functional level, the hypothesis that regional TCRs recognize regional mutations.

This clonotype was counted a few times. Which antigen it targets is not known. The record has no base qualities; no much larger clone is one base away. The time point tag for this specimen amounts to: sample taken at primary tumor resection. Without any cell sorting, TCR sequencing was performed on whole RNA extracted either from tumor and nontumor lung tissue or from cryopreserved PBMC samples. The donors were around 69 patients from the lung TRACERx cohort who had early-stage, untreated non-small cell lung cancer. Only patients with enough RNA available from two or more tumor regions were chosen for TCR sequencing. The library came from 5' RACE. Data came from a NextSeq 500. In the TCR library protocol, a unique molecular identifier was attached to each TCR cDNA molecule so that PCR and sequencing errors could be corrected. The published analysis was carried out like this. TCR identification, UMI-based error correction and CDR3 extraction were performed with Decombinator tools. Expanded TCRs were defined as those above a frequency of 2 per 1,000, corresponding to the top 1% of the tumor frequency distribution. Each repertoire was subsampled 100 times to 5,000 TCRs, after which Renyi diversity was computed with the R vegan package. CDR3 similarity networks were built from amino acid triplet string-kernel similarity, with CDR3s being connected when pairwise similarity was above 0.82. Using fastp trimming at Q25 and MiXCR clonotype assembly, TCRdb reanalyzed the public sequencing data and kept in-frame beta chains. Rows are unified per CDR3 protein, each entry keeping the most common DNA and genes. TCRdb's processing, not the authors' own work, is the source of the V and J calls. The sample table records roughly 48,000 distinct CDR3 sequences; over 4.5% of these occur just once. Of the sample, 11% is held by the ten largest clones.

The CDR3, from cysteine to phenylalanine, totals 11 residues. The CDR3 DNA has 33 bases and is translated from base 1. V sheds 3 bases and J sheds 10 bases, leaving 10 bases between their ends. According to the germline V gene (reference sequence), CDR1 reads DFQATT and CDR2 reads SNEGSKA. Here the chain combines TRBV20-1 and TRBJ2-1; the D gene identity is not certain. The sequence was collected from a male donor with early-stage non-small cell lung cancer. Sequencing was performed on PBMCs, taken at surgery. This receptor carries the CDR3 CSASFLEEQFF. The sequenced DNA: TGCAGTGCTAGTTTTCTCGAAGAGCAGTTCTTC.